The sequence of this T cell receptor beta chain was determined in a study of T cells in Graves' hyperthyroidism and ophthalmopathy. General study points: Separating ophthalmopathy from stable hyperthyroidism was achieved by a 13 V-J model. Blood also contained most expanded thyroid clonotypes above 0.001.

The length of the CDR3 is 16 residues. V shed 6 bases and J 0 bases; nucleotides not matched to a gene: 10. This clonotype appeared many times. Its target is not known. Amplified TCR beta CDR3 regions derived from RNA transcripts. The TCR CDR3 was amplified in a first-round RT-PCR using the HTBI primer set. Via MiXCR, TCRdb re-called the multiplex PCR reads, giving one row per CDR3 protein. The sample lists some 98,000 distinct CDR3 sequences; roughly 37% were seen once. The rearrangement links TRBV12-3 or TRBV12-4 to TRBJ2-7, with 8 bases matching TRBD2. Material for sequencing was peripheral blood or thyroid tissue (not recorded which). This receptor was taken from a woman in her thirties with Graves' hyperthyroidism. The CDR3 loop reads CASSPTGTRSSYEQYF. CDR3 bases: TGTGCCAGCAGCCCGACCGGGACTAGGAGCTCCTACGAGCAGTACTTC.